This T cell receptor (beta chain) was found in a study of T cell repertoires in cytomegalovirus infection. TCRdb recomputed calls from the reads with MiXCR, one row per CDR3 protein. In the table there are a few hundred thousand distinct CDR3 sequences, roughly 25% of which are singletons. A note on this clonotype: Its antigen is unknown. This may come from a read error, since a much larger clone is one base off.

CDR1 and CDR2 from the germline V gene are SGHTA and FQGNSA. CDR3 length equals 15 residues. Sequencing used cultured PBMCs, obtained from culture after CMV antigen stimulation. The V gene is TRBV7-2, the J gene TRBJ2-7; 13 bases match TRBD2. The receptor comes from a human donor in good health (CMV status not recorded). Some clones in this sample may be carry-over from other donors' samples. CDR3 residues: CSSSLGTSGIYEQYV. The CDR3 coding sequence is TGTTCCAGCAGCTTAGGGACTAGCGGGATCTACGAGCAGTACGTC.